The 16 T cell receptor beta chains listed next were all sequenced from one sample in a study of read filtering for tumor transcriptome and immune sequencing. This library used around 400 ng RNA and molecular barcoded adaptors spanning alpha/delta and beta/gamma chains. MiXCR was run by TCRdb on the reads, yielding one entry per CDR3 protein. The data contain more than 45,000 distinct CDR3 sequences, roughly 19% of them singletons. What was sequenced was a population of CD138-negative cells sorted from bone marrow. These receptors originate from a donor over 35 with multiple myeloma.

This clonotype was observed at least ten times. This chain connects TRBV20-1 to TRBJ2-3; D is uncertain. This CDR3 contains 15 residues. Germline CDR1 DFQATT, CDR2 SNEGSKA (reference sequence). V dropped 6 bases and J dropped 1 base, with 17 bases sitting between them. The DNA of the CDR3 is TGCAGTGCCCAGAGCGAGTGGAATCGCACAGATACGCAGTATTTT. It translates to CSAQSEWNRTDTQYF.

This clonotype was seen many times. The chain is built from TRBV3-1 and TRBJ2-1; 14 nucleotides match TRBD2. V trimming: 4 bases; J trimming: 8 bases; junction bases outside the gene matches: 7. This CDR3 spans 16 amino acids. Germline V gene sequence: CDR1 LGHDT, CDR2 YNNKEL (reference sequence). The CDR3 DNA reads as TGTGCCAGCAGCCGGGGACTAGCGGGAGCCGTTGATGAGCAGTTCTTC. It encodes CASSRGLAGAVDEQFF.

There are many counts of this clonotype. The CDR3 spells CASRERGTLNYNEQFF. In DNA, the CDR3 is TGTGCCAGCAGAGAGCGGGGGACCTTAAACTACAATGAGCAGTTCTTC. The chain recombines TRBV6-1 with TRBJ2-1; 8 bases align to TRBD2. Germline loops: CDR1 MNHNS, CDR2 SASEGT. The CDR3 extends over 16 amino acids. V trimming: 6 bases; J trimming: 3 bases; junction bases outside the gene matches: 10.

In its sample, this clonotype was seen many times. This chain links TRBV29-1 with TRBJ2-3; perhaps TRBD2 as D (6 bases). Trimming shortened V by 1 base and J by 10 bases, and 18 bases separated the two germline ends. Germline V lookup: CDR1 SQVTM, CDR2 ANQGSEA. The CDR3 runs to 14 residues. CDR3 DNA sequence: TGCAGCGTTGAAGTATTCGGGCTTTGGGGGGCGCAGTATTTT. Translating gives CSVEVFGLWGAQYF.

Note on this clonotype: Sequence at one end of the junction differs from germline and may be a read error. The rearrangement uses TRBV5-1 and TRBJ1-1; possible D gene TRBD1, 5 bases. Germline V gene lookup returns CDR1 SGHRS and CDR2 YFSETQ. This CDR3 is built from 15 residues. CDR3 amino acids: CASSLAFGTSTDAFF. CDR3 coding DNA: TGCGCCAGCAGCTTGGCCTTCGGGACGAGCACTGATGCTTTCTTT.

This clonotype occurred a few times. The rearrangement joins TRBV12-5 to TRBJ1-3; tentative D call: TRBD1 (6 bases). There are 18 residues in the CDR3. CDR1 and CDR2 from the germline V gene are LGHNT and FRNRAP. V lost 1 base, J lost 0 bases, and 16 bases lay in between. CDR3 nucleotides: TGTGCTAGTGGTTTGGAACAGGGACGCGTAAACTCTGGAAACACCATATATTTT. Protein: CASGLEQGRVNSGNTIYF.

The sample holds many counts of this clonotype. The chain is built from TRBV6-5 and TRBJ2-7; 11 nucleotides line up with TRBD1. This CDR3 is 15 amino acids long. The ends lost 5 bases at V and 6 bases at J; junction bases unmatched: 9. Germline values: CDR1 MNHEY, CDR2 SVGAGI. The DNA for the CDR3 is TGTGCCAGCAGTCTTCCCGGGACAGGGGGAGGCGAGCAGTACTTC. It yields the protein CASSLPGTGGGEQYF.

This clonotype came up many times. CDR3 sequence reads: CSASLAFTGELFF. CDR3 nucleotides: TGCAGTGCTAGCTTGGCGTTCACCGGGGAGCTGTTTTTT. This chain uses TRBV20-1 with TRBJ2-2, with D unresolved. The length of the CDR3 is 13 residues. Trimming left V 3 bases short and J 4 bases short, with 9 bases between. CDR1 is DFQATT, CDR2 SNEGSKA, per germline (reference sequence).

This clonotype was observed many times. The chain couples TRBV12-3 or TRBV12-4 to TRBJ2-6, with D maybe TRBD2 (6 bases). Trimming took off 4 bases at V and 4 bases at J, with 11 bases between the two ends. There are 15 residues in the CDR3. CDR3 residues: CASSWRGSGANVLTF. Here the CDR3 DNA reads TGTGCCAGCAGTTGGAGGGGATCCGGGGCCAACGTCCTGACTTTC.

This clonotype was seen at least ten times. The chain carries TRBV24-1 and TRBJ2-1; 11 positions match TRBD2. Germline-derived CDR1 and CDR2 are KGHDR and SFDVKD. The CDR3 has 14 residues. V dropped 9 bases and J dropped 2; count of bases not matched to a gene: 2. The CDR3 sequence is CATSTSGTYNEQFF. In DNA, the CDR3 is TGTGCCACCTCGACTAGCGGGACCTACAATGAGCAGTTCTTC.

This clonotype has ten or more counts. The chain recombines TRBV20-1 with TRBJ1-1; D is perhaps TRBD1 (6 bases). The CDR3 consists of 12 residues. Germline V gene lookup returns CDR1 DFQATT and CDR2 SNEGSKA (reference sequence). V shed 6 bases and J shed 4 bases, with 12 bases lying between them. Written as DNA, the CDR3 is TGCAGTGCCCCAGGGGAGAGCACTGAAGCTTTCTTT. Its translation: CSAPGESTEAFF.

This clonotype was recorded at least ten times. The chain recombines TRBV18 with TRBJ1-4; D call uncertain. Germline V gene data show CDR1 as KGHSH and CDR2 as LQKENI. The CDR3 is 15 amino acids. The V end was cut by 3 bases, the J end by 0 bases, with 8 bases between. CDR3 DNA: TGTGCCAGCTCACCTGGACGGACAACTAATGAAAAACTGTTTTTT. This sequence encodes CASSPGRTTNEKLFF.

This clonotype was observed at least ten times. V gene TRBV2 combines with J gene TRBJ2-3; TRBD2 might be the D (6 bases). This CDR3 is 16 amino acids long. Trimming cost V 5 bases and J 1 base, with 16 bases left between them. Germline CDR1 is SNHLY and CDR2 is FYNNEI. The CDR3 nucleotides are TGTGCCAGCAGTTCGGGACTCCCCATCGGCACAGATACGCAGTATTTT. Translation gives CASSSGLPIGTDTQYF.

This clonotype was counted many times. The chain combines TRBV20-1 with TRBJ2-3; D not certain. The CDR3 spans 14 residues. Germline assignment: CDR1 DFQATT and CDR2 SNEGSKA (reference sequence). Trimming took 3 bases from V and 1 from J, leaving 11 bases between them. For the CDR3, the DNA is TGCAGTGCTAGCTTGGGCAGTCGCACAGATACGCAGTATTTT. Encoded protein: CSASLGSRTDTQYF.

At least ten counts were recorded for this clonotype. The chain couples TRBV11-3 to TRBJ2-5; maybe TRBD2 (5 bases). The V gene lost 3 bases and the J gene lost 5 bases, with 10 bases spanning the gap. This CDR3 region has 13 residues. The germline V gene has CDR1 SGHNT and CDR2 YENEEA. The CDR3 sequence is CASSLTNRETQYF. Here the CDR3 DNA reads TGTGCCAGCAGCTTGACTAATCGGGAGACCCAGTACTTC.

This clonotype was counted many times. This rearrangement joins TRBV5-1 to TRBJ2-1; the D is unclear. Germline CDR1 and CDR2: SGHRS and YFSETQ. This CDR3 is built from 14 residues. Deletions cut 4 bases from V and 7 bases from J, with 15 bases between. For the CDR3, the DNA is TGCGCCAGCAGCGTTTCCCAACCGGCGAATGAGCAGTTCTTC. Translating gives CASSVSQPANEQFF. Full variable domain (rest looked up from reference TRBV5-1 and TRBJ2-1): KAGVTQTPRYLIKTRGQQVTLSCSPISGHRSVSWYQQTPGQGLQFLFEYFSETQRNKGNFPGRFSGRQFSNSRSEMNVSTLELGDSALYLCASSVSQPANEQFFGPGTRLTVL.